There are many counts of the clone carrying this TCR beta chain. No antigen is known for it. V was trimmed by 4 bases and J by 2 bases, leaving 14 bases between them. CDR3 size: 15 residues. CDR1 and CDR2 (germline): ENHRY, SYGVKD. This specimen belongs to a study of early T cells in non-severe SARS-CoV-2 infection. Study as a whole: Sequencing was performed on bulk RNA from unsorted whole blood, leaving chains unpaired. Findings and caveats of the study: Missing private and CD4 specificities, VDJdb matching favored anti-spike CD8 responses.

Individually, cDNA molecules had unique molecular identifiers attached to them. TCRdb re-analysed the 5' RACE reads in MiXCR, keeping a single row per CDR3 protein. Among under 35,000 distinct CDR3 sequences listed, around 3% were seen once. This chain joins TRBV10-3 and TRBJ2-5; the D gene is possibly TRBD2 (7 bases). This sequence was found in an adult who was a healthcare worker with PCR-confirmed SARS-CoV-2 infection or an uninfected control (not recorded which). The sample taken for sequencing was whole blood. The DNA for the CDR3 is TGTGCCATCAGTGGAGGGGGGGTTGGTCAAGAGACCCAGTACTTC. Translated, it gives CAISGGGVGQETQYF.